This TCR beta chain was recorded in a study of STAT5B mutations in CD4+ large granular lymphocyte leukemia. This clone was found a few times. Its antigen remains unidentified. Overall study findings and caveats: Top patient clones used TRBV06 genes more often: 8/27 versus 2/35 in controls. Main leukemic clonotypes were patient-specific, but 20% to 25% appeared at low frequency elsewhere.

This table comes from immunoSEQ multiplex PCR, and its TCRdb copy is limited to in-frame clones, with some not included. The sample shows approximately 49,000 clones, around 70% of them seen only once. Trimming cost V 0 bases and J 11 bases, with 19 bases left between them. Germline V gene data show CDR1 as LGHNA and CDR2 as YNFKEQ. The CDR3 is 15 residues long. The material sequenced was CD4+ T cells from blood buffy coats. This sequence was found in a human donor in good health. J is TRBJ1-1 and V is TRBV4-2; D is undetermined. CDR3 sequence: CASSQDEAVAGRAFF. The CDR3 nucleotides are TGTGCCAGCAGCCAAGATGAGGCTGTAGCGGGTCGCGCTTTCTTT.